Presented here are 21 T cell receptor beta chains from one specimen sequenced in a study of blood T cells in healthy people across ages. The authors ran a second PCR of about 7 to 12 cycles using a sample-barcoded 5' primer and a J-beta primer mix. TCRdb reprocessed the 5' RACE reads via MiXCR and lists one record per CDR3 protein. The table records 1.5 million or so distinct CDR3 sequences, roughly two fifths of them present only once. Sequencing was carried out using blood. These receptors were collected from a woman aged 18 to 35 in good health.

The V gene is TRBV27, the J gene TRBJ2-1, with TRBD1 identical over 7 bases. The J call may be incorrect, as the DNA end agrees better with TRBJ2-7. CDR1 and CDR2 from the germline V gene are MNHEY and SMNVEV (reference sequence). CDR3 length equals 19 residues. The CDR3, as DNA: TGTGCCAGCAGTTTATTCGTGTACGAGGGACAGAGCTCCTACAATGAGCAGTACTTC. Protein: CASSLFVYEGQSSYNEQYF.

The chain couples TRBV2 to TRBJ2-5, with D uncertain. The CDR3 loop spans 13 amino acids. Germline assignment: CDR1 SNHLY and CDR2 FYNNEI. V was clipped by 1 base and J by 11 bases, with 14 bases between them. The CDR3 DNA is TGTGCCAGCAGTGAAGACGGTAATGGTGAGCAGTACTTC. Its protein is CASSEDGNGEQYF. Variable domain in full (rest from reference TRBV2 and TRBJ2-5): EPEVTQTPSHQVTQMGQEVILRCVPISNHLYFYWYRQILGQKVEFLVSFYNNEISEKSEIFDDQFSVERPDGSNFTLKIRSTKLEDSAMYFCASSEDGNGEQYFGPGTRLLVL.

V usage is TRBV29-1 and J usage is TRBJ1-1; D may be TRBD1 (6 bases). V dropped 5 bases and J dropped 1 base, with 11 bases sitting between them. Looked up from germline, CDR1 is SQVTM and CDR2 is ANQGSEA. The CDR3 has 13 residues. The CDR3 protein is CSVRGGGNTEAFF. CDR3 nucleotides: TGCAGCGTTCGAGGGGGAGGGAACACTGAAGCTTTCTTT.

This clonotype occurred a few times. The chain couples TRBV20-1 to TRBJ2-1, with D possibly being TRBD1 or TRBD2 (5 bases each). Germline V gene sequence: CDR1 DFQATT, CDR2 SNEGSKA (reference sequence). Trimming took off 6 bases at V and 9 bases at J, with 15 bases between the two ends. The CDR3 contains 12 residues. CDR3 sequence: CSAPGPAGEQFF. The CDR3 DNA reads TGCAGTGCCCCGGGACCCGCTGGTGAGCAGTTCTTC.

The chain couples TRBV6-5 to TRBJ2-3; possibly TRBD1 for D (5 bases). The CDR3 sequence is 15 residues long. V lost 8 bases to trimming and J lost 4 bases, with 19 bases between them. Germline assignment: CDR1 MNHEY and CDR2 SVGAGI. CDR3 nucleotide sequence: TGTGCCAGCTTCGGGCGGAAGGGGCCCCCAGATACGCAGTATTTT. Its translation: CASFGRKGPPDTQYF.

This clonotype was seen a few times. The chain links TRBV7-2 to TRBJ2-5, with D possibly matching TRBD1 (5 bases). Per germline, CDR1 SGHTA and CDR2 FQGNSA. V was trimmed by 2 bases and J by 4 bases, leaving 14 bases between them. This CDR3 spans 15 amino acids. CDR3: CASSLRRVVGETQYF. Here the CDR3 DNA reads TGTGCCAGCAGCTTACGCAGGGTTGTAGGAGAGACCCAGTACTTC.

This chain connects TRBV20-1 to TRBJ1-2, with 9 bases fitting TRBD1. Trimming at V came to 3 bases and at J to 3 bases, leaving 5 bases not matched to a gene. Germline-derived CDR1 and CDR2 are DFQATT and SNEGSKA (reference sequence). The length of the CDR3 is 14 residues. In DNA form, the CDR3 reads TGCAGTGCTAGCGGACAGGGGACAGACTATGGCTACACCTTC. This codes for CSASGQGTDYGYTF.

The genes are TRBV6-1 and TRBJ2-3; D possibly matches TRBD1 or TRBD2 (8 bases each). From germline, CDR1 is MNHNS and CDR2 SASEGT. The CDR3 length is 20 residues. The germline V and J ends were trimmed by 5 bases and 4 bases, with 31 bases remaining between them. The CDR3 loop is CASSTTAGGRSGRVPDTQYF. CDR3 bases: TGTGCCAGCAGTACGACCGCAGGGGGCAGGAGCGGGAGAGTACCAGATACGCAGTATTTT.

On this clonotype itself: With a much larger clone just one base away, this may be a read error. V and J are TRBV29-1 and TRBJ2-3, with a weak D call TRBD2 (6 bases). V lost 1 base and J lost 5, with 16 bases in between. The germline CDR1 and CDR2 sequences are SQVTM and ANQGSEA. The CDR3 has 15 amino acids. This CDR3 is CSVEGLARGIDTQYF. Written as DNA, the CDR3 is TGCAGCGTTGAAGGCCTAGCGAGAGGGATAGATACGCAGTATTTT.

The V and J genes are TRBV9 and TRBJ1-1, with 7 positions matching TRBD1. The CDR3 extends over 16 amino acids. From germline, CDR1 is SGDLS and CDR2 YYNGEE. V shed 3 bases, J shed 7 bases, and the junction held 15 bases outside the gene matches. CDR3 residues: CASSGDRRGQLSEAFF. As DNA, the CDR3 is TGTGCCAGCAGCGGAGATCGTAGGGGGCAGTTAAGTGAAGCTTTCTTT.

J is TRBJ2-1 and V is TRBV27; D unresolved. Germline CDR1 and CDR2: MNHEY and SMNVEV (reference sequence). V was cut by 4 bases and J by 6 bases, with 10 bases left in between. This CDR3 is 13 amino acids long. This CDR3 reads CASSWSHRNEQFF. The CDR3 nucleotides read TGTGCCAGCAGTTGGAGTCATCGCAATGAGCAGTTCTTC.

Comments on this clonotype: One end of the junction is discordant with germline, which a read error may explain. The chain links TRBV7-2 to TRBJ2-5, with D tentatively TRBD1 or TRBD2 (5 bases each). This CDR3 region has 13 residues. In germline, CDR1 is SGHTA, CDR2 FQGNSA. The CDR3 protein is CVSSLGTKETQYF. In DNA, the CDR3 is TGTGTCAGCAGCCTAGGGACCAAAGAGACCCAGTACTTC.

The gene calls are TRBV4-3 and TRBJ1-4; possibly TRBD1 for D (5 bases). Germline V lookup: CDR1 LGHNA, CDR2 YSLEER. This CDR3 has 10 amino acids. The V end lost 1 base, the J end lost 15 bases, and 6 bases lay between the germline ends. The chain's CDR3 is CASSQVGVFF. The CDR3 nucleotides read TGCGCCAGCAGCCAAGTAGGGGTGTTTTTT.

There are a few counts of this clonotype. The gene calls are TRBV6-6 and TRBJ2-5; D unresolved. The germline V gene encodes CDR1 MNHNY and CDR2 SVGAGI (reference sequence). The ends were cut back, 7 bases at V and 5 bases at J, with 8 bases in the middle. The CDR3 length is 11 residues. CDR3 amino acids: CASTSRETQYF. DNA of the CDR3: TGTGCCAGCACCTCAAGGGAGACCCAGTACTTC.

V is TRBV7-8 and J is TRBJ2-7, with D possibly matching TRBD1 (6 bases). Trimming stripped 6 bases from V and 2 bases from J, with 14 bases between. CDR1 SGHVS and CDR2 FQNEAQ come from the germline V gene. This CDR3 contains 14 residues. CDR3 amino acids: CASRPRDKPYEQYF. Here the CDR3 DNA reads TGTGCCAGCAGGCCTCGGGACAAGCCCTACGAGCAGTACTTC. Complete variable domain (other parts from reference TRBV7-8 and TRBJ2-7): GAGVSQSPRYKVAKRGQDVALRCDPISGHVSLFWYQQALGQGPEFLTYFQNEAQLDKSGLPSDRFFAERPEGSVSTLKIQRTQQEDSAVYLCASRPRDKPYEQYFGPGTRLTVT.

The chain has TRBV11-2 and TRBJ1-1; D unresolved. The CDR3 consists of 13 residues. Germline V CDR1 and CDR2: SGHAT, FQNNGV. Deletions cut 0 bases from V and 5 bases from J, with 7 bases between. CDR3 residues: CASSLEPLTEAFF. The DNA of the CDR3 is TGTGCCAGCAGCTTAGAGCCATTAACTGAAGCTTTCTTT. Full variable domain (outside the CDR3, taken from reference TRBV11-2 and TRBJ1-1): EAGVAQSPRYKIIEKRQSVAFWCNPISGHATLYWYQQILGQGPKLLIQFQNNGVVDDSQLPKDRFSAERLKGVDSTLKIQPAKLEDSAVYLCASSLEPLTEAFFGQGTRLTVV.

The J gene is TRBJ1-4, the V gene TRBV27; D may be TRBD1 (6 bases). The germline gives CDR1 MNHEY, CDR2 SMNVEV (reference sequence). The CDR3 totals 16 residues. Trimming stripped 6 bases from V and 5 bases from J, with 19 bases between. In nucleotides, the CDR3 is TGTGCCAGCAGCTCCCCGGGGGGCGGATCCAATGAAAAACTGTTTTTT. Its protein product is CASSSPGGGSNEKLFF.

There are many counts of this clonotype. The gene calls are TRBV29-1 and TRBJ1-2; 7 bases line up with TRBD1. CDR3 length: 11 residues. After removal of 8 bases from V and 10 bases from J, the junction contained 10 bases not matched to a gene. Germline lookup yields CDR1 SQVTM and CDR2 ANQGSEA. The CDR3: CSISGGLDYTF. DNA for the CDR3: TGCAGCATATCAGGGGGGCTGGACTACACCTTC.

This clonotype was picked up a small number of times. V and J are TRBV29-1 and TRBJ1-2, with D maybe TRBD1 (5 bases). Deletions cut 0 bases from V and 3 bases from J, with 11 bases between. The CDR3 covers 14 residues. CDR1 and CDR2 (germline): SQVTM, ANQGSEA. For the CDR3, the DNA is TGCAGCGTTGAAGATCCCCAGGGAGACTATGGCTACACCTTC. Translating gives CSVEDPQGDYGYTF.

The table lists this clonotype with a few counts. This chain links TRBV10-2 with TRBJ2-1; perhaps TRBD1 as D (6 bases). Germline loops: CDR1 WSHSY, CDR2 SAAADI. CDR3 length: 15 amino acids. Trimming stripped 2 bases from V and 0 bases from J, with 8 bases between. CDR3 sequence: CASSEGGFSYNEQFF. The DNA of the CDR3 is TGCGCCAGCAGTGAGGGGGGCTTCTCCTACAATGAGCAGTTCTTC.

This clonotype was seen a few times. The genes are TRBV20-1 and TRBJ2-1, with TRBD2 identical over 7 bases. CDR1 is DFQATT and CDR2 is SNEGSKA in the germline V gene (reference sequence). CDR3 size: 12 residues. V was clipped by 6 bases and J by 6 bases; unmatched bases: 5. The CDR3 reads CSASLAVNEQFF. The DNA of the CDR3 is TGCAGTGCCTCCCTAGCGGTCAATGAGCAGTTCTTC.